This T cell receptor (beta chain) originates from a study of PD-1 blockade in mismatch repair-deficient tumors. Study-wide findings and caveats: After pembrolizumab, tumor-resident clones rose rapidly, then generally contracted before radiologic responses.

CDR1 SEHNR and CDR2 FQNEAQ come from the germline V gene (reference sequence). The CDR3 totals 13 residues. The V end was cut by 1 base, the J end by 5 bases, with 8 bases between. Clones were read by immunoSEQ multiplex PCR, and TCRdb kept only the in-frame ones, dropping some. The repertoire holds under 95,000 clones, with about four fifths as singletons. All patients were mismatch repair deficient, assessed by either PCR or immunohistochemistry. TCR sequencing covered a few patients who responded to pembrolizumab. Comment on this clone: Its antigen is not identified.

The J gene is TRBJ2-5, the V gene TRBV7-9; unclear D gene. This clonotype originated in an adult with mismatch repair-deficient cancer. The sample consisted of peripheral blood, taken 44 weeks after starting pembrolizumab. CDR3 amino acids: CASSLEVWETQYF. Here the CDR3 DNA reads TGTGCCAGCAGCTTAGAGGTGTGGGAGACCCAGTACTTC. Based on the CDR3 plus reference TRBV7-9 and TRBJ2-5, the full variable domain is DTGVSQNPRHKITKRGQNVTFRCDPISEHNRLYWYRQTLGQGPEFLTYFQNEAQLEKSRLLSDRFSAERPKGSFSTLEIQRTEQGDSAMYLCASSLEVWETQYFGPGTRLLVL.